These 3 T cell receptor beta chains share one sample of origin, sequenced in a study of OX40 agonist ivuxolimab in advanced cancers. Sequencing used immunoSEQ multiplex PCR; TCRdb keeps in-frame clones, though not all of them. The data show tens of thousands of clones, more than 80% seen once. Sequences were derived from CD4+ or CD8+ T cells sorted from blood, sampled in a trial of the OX40 agonist ivuxolimab. The receptors originated from an adult with an advanced solid tumor such as melanoma, head and neck, liver or kidney cancer.

J is TRBJ2-3 and V is TRBV9; possibly TRBD1 for D (6 bases). Germline V lookup: CDR1 SGDLS, CDR2 YYNGEE. Trimming took 4 bases from V and 4 from J, leaving 16 bases between them. This CDR3 is 15 amino acids long. Written as DNA, the CDR3 is TGTGCCAGCAGCTCAGGGGAGCTAGGCCCAGATACGCAGTATTTT. Translation gives CASSSGELGPDTQYF.

Notes on this clone: At one boundary the junction diverges from the germline segment, which might be a read error. V gene TRBV19 combines with J gene TRBJ2-1; TRBD2 matches 12 bases. The CDR3 consists of 12 residues. Looked up from germline, CDR1 is LNHDA and CDR2 is SQIVND (reference sequence). The CDR3 is CASKRLAGDVIF. DNA of the CDR3: TGTGCCAGTAAGAGACTAGCGGGAGACGTGATCTTC.

This clone showed up just once. The chain is built from TRBV4-1 and TRBJ2-7; D ambiguous. Germline V CDR1 and CDR2: MGHRA, YSYEKL. CDR3 length: 14 residues. The ends were cut back, 2 bases at V and 1 base at J, with 9 bases in the middle. CDR3 DNA sequence: TGCGCCAGCAGCCAACTCCCCGGGTCCTACGAGCAGTACTTC. Protein sequence: CASSQLPGSYEQYF.